The clone carrying this T cell receptor (beta chain) came up a few times. Its antigen is not known. The data are from a study of blood T cells in healthy people across ages. Regarding the study as a whole: More naive CD4+ cells and higher diversity marked long-lived donors relative to aged donors.

In terms of origin and age, donors were healthy Caucasian individuals from Russia aged about 6 to 100. For the second PCR, which ran for about 7 to 11 cycles, a sample-barcoded 5' primer and a J-beta primer mix were used. All cDNA molecules were each tagged by a template-switch adaptor with 12 random nucleotides. TCRdb itself ran the 5' RACE reads through MiXCR, one entry per CDR3 protein. The top ten hold roughly 30% of the sample, which has about 670,000 distinct CDR3 sequences, around 43% seen once. CDR1 is SGHTA and CDR2 is FQGNSA in the germline V gene. With 5 bases removed from V and 2 bases from J, the gap between germline ends came to 16 bases. The CDR3 covers 16 residues.

The sample taken for sequencing was blood. The TCR comes from an elderly man in good health. This chain joins TRBV7-2 and TRBJ1-5; possible D gene TRBD1, 6 bases. CDR3 nucleotides: TGTGCCAGCAGCCAGCGAGGGGGATCTGGCAATCAGCCCCAGCATTTT. Translating it yields CASSQRGGSGNQPQHF.